Listed below are T cell receptor beta chains from one sample, sequenced in a study of T-cell reconstitution after alpha-beta-depleted transplantation in children. Using its own MiXCR run on the PCR reads, TCRdb lists one record per CDR3 protein. This sample has hundreds of thousands of distinct CDR3 sequences, with roughly 15% found just once. The sequenced sample was PBMCs from the stem cell graft donor, obtained from the stem cell graft. Receptors originate from a human donor who donated a stem cell graft to a child with acute myeloid leukemia. Each CDR3 is given with its conserved first and last residue. The D gene is left open where the match is weak. Not all rows give a size; the values are once, few, many and, for expanded clones, a class.

CDR3aa	CDR3nt	v_gene	j_gene	d_gene	abundance
CASSQPTMIPHEQYF	TGTGCCAGCAGCCAGCCTACGATGATCCCCCACGAGCAGTACTTC	TRBV3-1	TRBJ2-7	-	-
CASSQEASVAGELFF	TGCGCCAGCAGCCAAGAAGCTTCAGTGGCCGGGGAGCTGTTTTTT	TRBV4-3	TRBJ2-2	-	-
CASGRVRGNEQFF	TGCGCCAGCGGCCGGGTGAGGGGCAATGAGCAGTTCTTC	TRBV5-1	TRBJ2-1	-	few
CATSDLLNTEAFF	TGTGCCACCAGTGATCTCTTGAACACTGAAGCTTTCTTT	TRBV24-1	TRBJ1-1	-	-
CSVVGQGTNNEQFF	TGCAGCGTTGTCGGACAGGGAACTAACAATGAGCAGTTCTTC	TRBV29-1	TRBJ2-1	TRBD1	medium-sized
CASSLQQGNTGELFF	TGCGCCAGCAGCCTACAACAGGGGAACACCGGGGAGCTGTTTTTT	TRBV5-1	TRBJ2-2	-	many
CASSLDPVYNEQFF	TGTGCCAGCAGCTTAGATCCAGTTTACAATGAGCAGTTCTTC	TRBV7-2	TRBJ2-1	-	-
CASLVGGLQETQYF	TGTGCCAGCTTGGTGGGGGGGCTCCAAGAGACCCAGTACTTC	TRBV12-3/TRBV12-4	TRBJ2-5	-	-
CSVWTGESSGANVLTF	TGCAGCGTGTGGACAGGGGAAAGCTCTGGGGCCAACGTCCTGACTTTC	TRBV29-1	TRBJ2-6	TRBD1	few
CASSLLGTGDNEQYF	TGTGCCAGCAGTCTCCTCGGGACAGGGGATAACGAGCAGTACTTC	TRBV12-3/TRBV12-4	TRBJ2-7	TRBD1	many
CSARPQTGLNYGYTF	TGCAGTGCTAGACCTCAGACAGGACTTAACTATGGCTACACCTTC	TRBV20-1	TRBJ1-2	-	many
CSVSRGYEQYF	TGCAGCGTTAGCCGGGGCTACGAGCAGTACTTC	TRBV29-1	TRBJ2-7	-	many
CSARVRGYEQYF	TGCAGTGCTAGAGTAAGAGGGTACGAGCAGTACTTC	TRBV20-1	TRBJ2-7	-	few
CAISEGLPQYF	TGTGCCATCAGTGAGGGGCTCCCACAGTACTTC	TRBV10-3	TRBJ2-7	-	many
CSARRGGGTEAFF	TGCAGTGCTAGAAGAGGGGGTGGCACTGAAGCTTTCTTT	TRBV20-1	TRBJ1-1	-	-
CASTSDQNTGELFF	TGTGCCAGCACCTCGGACCAGAACACCGGGGAGCTGTTTTTT	TRBV12-3/TRBV12-4	TRBJ2-2	-	-
CSALRGVNTEAFF	TGCAGCGCCCTCCGGGGGGTGAACACTGAAGCTTTCTTT	TRBV29-1	TRBJ1-1	-	many
CASSLAQNIQYF	TGTGCCAGCAGCTTAGCCCAAAACATTCAGTACTTC	TRBV7-9	TRBJ2-4	-	-
CASSLQLPYGYTF	TGTGCCAGCAGCCTACAGCTGCCCTATGGCTACACCTTC	TRBV12-3/TRBV12-4	TRBJ1-2	-	many
CASSPSGSLGDTQYF	TGTGCCAGCAGCCCCTCAGGGTCCCTCGGGGATACGCAGTATTTT	TRBV7-3	TRBJ2-3	-	-
CASSLAGLSRAKNIQYF	TGTGCCAGCAGCTTAGCGGGCCTCTCGAGGGCCAAAAACATTCAGTACTTC	TRBV7-2	TRBJ2-4	-	-
CAWNRARPEQYF	TGTGCCTGGAATCGGGCACGTCCCGAGCAGTACTTC	TRBV30	TRBJ2-7	-	-
CASSQDSLKGRAGELFF	TGCGCCAGCAGCCAAGATAGTCTGAAGGGGAGGGCCGGGGAGCTGTTTTTT	TRBV4-3	TRBJ2-2	TRBD2	few
CASSWGAPTEAFF	TGTGCCAGCAGTTGGGGGGCTCCCACTGAAGCTTTCTTT	TRBV12-3/TRBV12-4	TRBJ1-1	-	-
CASSQDLAVLTAFF	TGCGCCAGCAGCCAAGATCTCGCGGTATTGACGGCTTTCTTT	TRBV4-1	TRBJ1-1	-	many
CSVFTGNTEAFF	TGCAGCGTCTTCACAGGGAACACTGAAGCTTTCTTT	TRBV29-1	TRBJ1-1	-	many
CASTLKLLGGEQFF	TGTGCCAGCACCTTAAAGCTCCTCGGGGGAGAGCAGTTCTTC	TRBV7-2	TRBJ2-1	-	many
CASSPDSQLSPLHF	TGTGCCAGCAGCCCTGACAGCCAACTTTCACCCCTCCACTTT	TRBV12-3/TRBV12-4	TRBJ1-6	-	-
CASSQDRGYTDTQYF	TGCGCCAGCAGCCAGGACAGGGGGTACACAGATACGCAGTATTTT	TRBV4-3	TRBJ2-3	TRBD1	-